This is a list of T cell receptor beta chains from one sample in a study of blood T cell repertoires in COVID-19. Clones were sequenced by immunoSEQ multiplex PCR, and TCRdb holds only the in-frame ones, with some missing. The table lists tens of thousands of clones, nearly 95% of them singletons. The sequenced material came from peripheral blood. These receptors all come from a man aged 45 to 65 with active COVID-19. Both conserved end residues are part of each CDR3. A D gene is named only where the DNA matches it firmly. The size of a clone is reported for some rows only, either as once, few or many, or as a class for expanded clones.

D | J | V | size | DNA | CDR3
TRBD1 | TRBJ2-1 | TRBV3-1/TRBV3-2 | - | TGTGCCAGCAGCCAAGATCCGAGGACAGGGGAGCAGTTCTTC | CASSQDPRTGEQFF
TRBD2 | TRBJ2-3 | TRBV10-3 | - | TGTGCCATCAGTATTACTAGCGGGAGAGATACAGATACGCAGTATTTT | CAISITSGRDTDTQYF
TRBD2 | TRBJ2-2 | TRBV5-4 | - | TGTGCCAGCAGCTTGGGGGGAGGGGACACCGGGGAGCTGTTTTTT | CASSLGGGDTGELFF
TRBD1 | TRBJ2-5 | TRBV14 | - | TGTGCCAGCAGCCAAATACAGGGGATGGGGACCCAGTACTTC | CASSQIQGMGTQYF
- | TRBJ1-3 | TRBV6-1 | - | TGTGCCAGCAGTGAAGCGGGGATGCGGGTTGGAAACACCATATATTTT | CASSEAGMRVGNTIYF
- | TRBJ2-3 | TRBV10-3 | - | TGTGCCATCAGTGAGTCGAGCAGCGCTAGCACAGATACGCAGTATTTT | CAISESSSASTDTQYF
TRBD1 | TRBJ2-5 | TRBV5-6 | once | TGTGCCAGCAGCTGGAGGGGGACAGGGGAGGAGACCCAGTACTTC | CASSWRGTGEETQYF
- | TRBJ1-5 | TRBV2 | once | TGTGCCAGCAGTCGGGACATTGGGCAGCCCCAGCATTTT | CASSRDIGQPQHF
- | TRBJ2-1 | TRBV3-1/TRBV3-2 | - | TGTGCCAGCAGCCAAGTTTTCGATGAGCAGTTCTTC | CASSQVFDEQFF
TRBD2 | TRBJ2-4 | TRBV7-9 | - | TGTGCCAGCAGCCCCCCCTTTAGAGCGGGAGGGCGGGGCATTCAGTACTTC | CASSPPFRAGGRGIQYF
TRBD2 | TRBJ2-1 | TRBV9 | - | TGTGCCAGCAGTAGCGGGGGGGCCAATCTTGAGCAGTTCTTC | CASSSGGANLEQFF
TRBD1 | TRBJ1-6 | TRBV7-9 | - | TGTGCCAGCAGCTCTCCTAAAGGGGGCATCAATTCACCCCTCCACTTT | CASSSPKGGINSPLHF
TRBD1 | TRBJ1-4 | TRBV2 | - | TGTGCCAGCTATCCGGGACAGGGGCGGGTTAATGAAAAACTGTTTTTT | CASYPGQGRVNEKLFF
TRBD1 | TRBJ2-1 | TRBV30 | - | TGTGCCTGGGGTCGTCCGGGACAGGGTTGGAATGAGCAGTTCTTC | CAWGRPGQGWNEQFF
TRBD1 | TRBJ1-2 | TRBV18 | - | TGTGCCAGCTCACCAGGGAGGACAGGGGATGGCTACACCTTC | CASSPGRTGDGYTF
TRBD1 | TRBJ2-3 | TRBV5-6 | - | TGTGCCAGCAGCTTGGGTCAGATTCCAGGGGGGCAGTATTTT | CASSLGQIPGGQYF
TRBD1 | TRBJ1-1 | TRBV5-1 | - | TGCGCCAGCAGCTTGGTTCTATTCGGGACAGCTGAAGCTTTCTTT | CASSLVLFGTAEAFF
- | TRBJ2-7 | TRBV3-1/TRBV3-2 | - | TGTGCCAGCAGCCAAGAGTTGGGGAGCGAGCAGTACTTC | CASSQELGSEQYF
TRBD2 | TRBJ2-7 | TRBV4-3 | - | TGCGCCAGCAGCCAGCGGACTAGCGGGGGCTACGAGCAGTACTTC | CASSQRTSGGYEQYF
- | TRBJ2-3 | TRBV9 | - | TGTGCCAGCAGCCCCCTCGCAGGGCGTAGGGGCACAGATACGCAGTATTTT | CASSPLAGRRGTDTQYF
- | TRBJ2-5 | TRBV9 | - | TGTGCCAGCAGCGCCCGGACAGACCCTAAAGAGACCCAGTACTTC | CASSARTDPKETQYF
TRBD1 | TRBJ1-5 | TRBV28 | - | TGTGCCAGCAGTCCGACGAGAGGGGGCTCCGGTGGGCCCCAGCATTTT | CASSPTRGGSGGPQHF